This T cell receptor beta chain was sequenced in a study of T cell responses to AZD1222 COVID-19 vaccine. Study observations and caveats: Spike-specific TCR breadth and depth went up after people got two AZD1222 doses. Clonal diversity may have been underestimated, and the donors were mostly white British, with more females than males. Dominant CD4 TCR responses targeted spike regions 160-218 and 743-854.

Repertoires were generated with immunoSEQ multiplex PCR, while TCRdb's copy carries only in-frame clones and drops some. The repertoire holds about 140,000 clones, with more than 75% as singletons. Combined were second doses at about 4 or about 12 weeks. The germline V and J ends were trimmed by 2 bases and 8 bases, with 13 bases remaining between them. This CDR3 spans 14 amino acids. The germline V gene has CDR1 MDHEN and CDR2 SYDVKM. In the case of this clone: The antigen is undetermined.

The material sequenced was peripheral blood, taken 28 days after the second AZD1222 dose. The chain is built from TRBV28 and TRBJ2-4, with a possible D match to TRBD2 (5 bases). This TCR came from an adult who received the AZD1222 COVID-19 vaccine. The CDR3 region is CASSLPTLGDIQYF. The CDR3 nucleotides read TGTGCCAGCAGTTTACCCACCCTCGGGGACATTCAGTACTTC.